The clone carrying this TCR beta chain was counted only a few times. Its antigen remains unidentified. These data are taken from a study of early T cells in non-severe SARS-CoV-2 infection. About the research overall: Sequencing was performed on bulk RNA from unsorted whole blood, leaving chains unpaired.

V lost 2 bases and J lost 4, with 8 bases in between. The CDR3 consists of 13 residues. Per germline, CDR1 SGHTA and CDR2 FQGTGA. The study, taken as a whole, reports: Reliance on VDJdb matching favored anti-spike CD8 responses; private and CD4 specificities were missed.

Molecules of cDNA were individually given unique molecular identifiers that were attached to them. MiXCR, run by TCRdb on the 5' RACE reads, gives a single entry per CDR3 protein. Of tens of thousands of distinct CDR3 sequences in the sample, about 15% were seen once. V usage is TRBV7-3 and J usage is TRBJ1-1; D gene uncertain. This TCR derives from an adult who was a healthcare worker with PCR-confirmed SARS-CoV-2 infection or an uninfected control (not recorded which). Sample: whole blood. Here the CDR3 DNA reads TGTGCCAGCAGCTTAGGTATTGGCACTGAAGCTTTCTTT. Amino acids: CASSLGIGTEAFF.